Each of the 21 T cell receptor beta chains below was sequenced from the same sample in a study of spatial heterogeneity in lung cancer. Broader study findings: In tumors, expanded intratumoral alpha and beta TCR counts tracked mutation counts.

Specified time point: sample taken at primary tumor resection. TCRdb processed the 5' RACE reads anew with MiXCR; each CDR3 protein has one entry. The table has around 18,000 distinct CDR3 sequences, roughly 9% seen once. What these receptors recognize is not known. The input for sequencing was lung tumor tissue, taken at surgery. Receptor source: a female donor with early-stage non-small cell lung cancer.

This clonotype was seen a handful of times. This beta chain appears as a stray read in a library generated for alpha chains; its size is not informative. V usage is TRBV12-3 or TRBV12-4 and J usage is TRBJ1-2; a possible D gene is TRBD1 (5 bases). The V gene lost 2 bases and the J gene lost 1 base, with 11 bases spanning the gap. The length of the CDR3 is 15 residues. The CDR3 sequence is CASSLSQGVNYGYTF. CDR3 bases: TGTGCCAGCAGTTTATCTCAGGGTGTTAACTATGGCTACACCTTC.

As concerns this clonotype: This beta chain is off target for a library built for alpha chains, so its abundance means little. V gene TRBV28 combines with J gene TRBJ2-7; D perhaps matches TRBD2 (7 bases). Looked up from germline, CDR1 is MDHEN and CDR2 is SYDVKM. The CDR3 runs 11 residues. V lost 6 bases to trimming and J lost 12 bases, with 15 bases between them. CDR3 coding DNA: TGTGCCAGCAGCGGGGAGGGGGAAGGGTACTTC. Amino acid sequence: CASSGEGEGYF.

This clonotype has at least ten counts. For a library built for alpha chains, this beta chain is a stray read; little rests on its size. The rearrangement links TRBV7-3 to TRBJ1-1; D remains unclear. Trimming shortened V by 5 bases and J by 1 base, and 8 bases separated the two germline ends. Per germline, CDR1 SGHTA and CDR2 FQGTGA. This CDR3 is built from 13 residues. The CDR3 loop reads CASSHKENTEAFF. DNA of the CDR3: TGTGCCAGCAGCCACAAGGAGAACACTGAAGCTTTCTTT.

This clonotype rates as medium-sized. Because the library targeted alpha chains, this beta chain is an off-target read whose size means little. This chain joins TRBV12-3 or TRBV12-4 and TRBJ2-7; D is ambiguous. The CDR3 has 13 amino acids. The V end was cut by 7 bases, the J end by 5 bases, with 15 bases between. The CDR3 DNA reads TGTGCCAGCACCCTGATGGGCGCCAACGAGCAGTACTTC. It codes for CASTLMGANEQYF.

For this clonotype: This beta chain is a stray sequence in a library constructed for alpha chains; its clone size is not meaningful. CDR3 in amino acids: CASSQSGSGQNIQYF. The CDR3 DNA sequence: TGCGCCAGCAGCCAGTCAGGATCCGGCCAAAACATTCAGTACTTC. V and J are TRBV4-3 and TRBJ2-4; D gene uncertain. Deletions cut 3 bases from V and 5 bases from J, with 14 bases between. This CDR3 has 15 amino acids. Germline-derived CDR1 and CDR2 are LGHNA and YSLEER.

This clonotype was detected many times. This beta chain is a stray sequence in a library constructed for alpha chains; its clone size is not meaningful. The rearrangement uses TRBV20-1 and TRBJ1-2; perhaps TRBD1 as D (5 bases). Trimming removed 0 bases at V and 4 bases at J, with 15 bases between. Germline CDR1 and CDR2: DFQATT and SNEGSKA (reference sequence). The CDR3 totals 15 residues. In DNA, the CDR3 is TGCAGTGCTAGAGATGGGGGACCCGGAGGCTATGGCTACACCTTC. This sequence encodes CSARDGGPGGYGYTF.

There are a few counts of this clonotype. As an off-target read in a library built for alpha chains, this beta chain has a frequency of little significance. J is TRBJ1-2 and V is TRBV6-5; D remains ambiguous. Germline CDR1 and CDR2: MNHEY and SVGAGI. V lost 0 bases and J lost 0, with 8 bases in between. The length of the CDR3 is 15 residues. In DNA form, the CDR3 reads TGTGCCAGCAGTTACTCGCGGCAGGCTAACTATGGCTACACCTTC. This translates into CASSYSRQANYGYTF.

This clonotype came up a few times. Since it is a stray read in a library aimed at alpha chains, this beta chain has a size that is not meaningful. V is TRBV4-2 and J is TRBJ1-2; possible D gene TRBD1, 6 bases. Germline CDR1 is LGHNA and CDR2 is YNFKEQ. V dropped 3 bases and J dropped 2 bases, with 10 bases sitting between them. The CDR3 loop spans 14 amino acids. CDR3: CASSQEDRNYGYTF. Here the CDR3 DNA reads TGTGCCAGCAGCCAGGAGGACAGAAACTATGGCTACACCTTC.

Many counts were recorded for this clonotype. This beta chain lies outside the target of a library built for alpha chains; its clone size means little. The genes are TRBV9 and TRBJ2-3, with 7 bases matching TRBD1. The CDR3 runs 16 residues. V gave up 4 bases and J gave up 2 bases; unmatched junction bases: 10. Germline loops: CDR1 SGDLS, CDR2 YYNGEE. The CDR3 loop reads CASSTREGAFTDTQYF. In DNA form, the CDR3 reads TGTGCCAGCAGCACCAGAGAGGGGGCCTTCACAGATACGCAGTATTTT.

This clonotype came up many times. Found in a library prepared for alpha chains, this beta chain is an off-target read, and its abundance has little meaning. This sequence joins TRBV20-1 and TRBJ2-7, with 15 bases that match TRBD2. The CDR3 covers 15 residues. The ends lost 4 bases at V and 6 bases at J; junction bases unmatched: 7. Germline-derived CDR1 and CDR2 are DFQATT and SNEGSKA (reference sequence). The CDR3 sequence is CSATGLAGGPGEQYF. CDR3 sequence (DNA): TGCAGTGCTACCGGACTAGCGGGGGGGCCGGGCGAGCAGTACTTC.

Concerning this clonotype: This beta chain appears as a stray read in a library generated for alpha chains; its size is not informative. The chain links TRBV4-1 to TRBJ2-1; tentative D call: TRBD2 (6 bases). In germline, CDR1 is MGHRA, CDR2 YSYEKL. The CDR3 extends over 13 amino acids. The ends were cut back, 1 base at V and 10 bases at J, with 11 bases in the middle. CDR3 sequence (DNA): TGCGCCAGCAGCCAAGCGGGACTTCAGGAGCAGTTCTTC. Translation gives CASSQAGLQEQFF.

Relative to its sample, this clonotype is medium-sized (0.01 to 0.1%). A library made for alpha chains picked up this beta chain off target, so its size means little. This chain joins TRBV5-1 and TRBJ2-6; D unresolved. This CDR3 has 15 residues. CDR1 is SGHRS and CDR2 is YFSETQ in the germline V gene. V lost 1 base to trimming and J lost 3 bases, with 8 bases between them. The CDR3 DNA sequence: TGCGCCAGCAGCTTGCCTCTGCGTGGGGCCAACGTCCTGACTTTC. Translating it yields CASSLPLRGANVLTF.

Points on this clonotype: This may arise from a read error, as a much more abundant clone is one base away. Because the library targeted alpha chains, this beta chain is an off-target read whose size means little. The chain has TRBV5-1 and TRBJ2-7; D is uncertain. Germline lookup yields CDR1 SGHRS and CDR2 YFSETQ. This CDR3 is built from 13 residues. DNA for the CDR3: TGCGCCAGCAGCGAGCTGTCCTCCTACGCGCAGTACTTC. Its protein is CASSELSSYAQYF.

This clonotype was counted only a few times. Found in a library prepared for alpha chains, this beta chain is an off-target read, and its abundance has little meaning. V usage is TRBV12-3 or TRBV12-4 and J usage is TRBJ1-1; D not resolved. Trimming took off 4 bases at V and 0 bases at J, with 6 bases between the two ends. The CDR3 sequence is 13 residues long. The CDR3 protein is CASSWTVNTEAFF. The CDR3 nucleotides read TGTGCCAGCAGTTGGACGGTGAACACTGAAGCTTTCTTT.

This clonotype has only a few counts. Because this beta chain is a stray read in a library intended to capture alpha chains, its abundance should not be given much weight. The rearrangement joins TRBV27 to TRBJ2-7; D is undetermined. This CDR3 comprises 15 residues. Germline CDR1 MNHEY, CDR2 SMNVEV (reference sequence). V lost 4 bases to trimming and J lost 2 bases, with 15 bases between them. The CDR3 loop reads CASSSTRTPPYEQYF. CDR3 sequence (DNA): TGTGCCAGCAGTTCCACCCGGACGCCCCCCTACGAGCAGTACTTC.

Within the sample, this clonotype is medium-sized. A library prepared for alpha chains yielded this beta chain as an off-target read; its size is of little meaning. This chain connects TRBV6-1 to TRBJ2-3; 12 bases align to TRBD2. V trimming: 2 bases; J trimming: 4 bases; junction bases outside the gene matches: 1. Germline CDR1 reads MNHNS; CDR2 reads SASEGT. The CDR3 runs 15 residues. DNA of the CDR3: TGTGCCAGCAGTGAACTAGCGGGGGGGCCAGATACGCAGTATTTT. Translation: CASSELAGGPDTQYF.

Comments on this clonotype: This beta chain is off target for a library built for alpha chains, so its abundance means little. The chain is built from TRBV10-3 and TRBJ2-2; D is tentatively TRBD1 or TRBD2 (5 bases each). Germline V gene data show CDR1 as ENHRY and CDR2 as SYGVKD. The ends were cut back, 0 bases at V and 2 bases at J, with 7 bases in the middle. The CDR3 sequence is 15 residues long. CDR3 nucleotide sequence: TGTGCCATCAGTGAGTCGAGGGGTAACACCGGGGAGCTGTTTTTT. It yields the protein CAISESRGNTGELFF.

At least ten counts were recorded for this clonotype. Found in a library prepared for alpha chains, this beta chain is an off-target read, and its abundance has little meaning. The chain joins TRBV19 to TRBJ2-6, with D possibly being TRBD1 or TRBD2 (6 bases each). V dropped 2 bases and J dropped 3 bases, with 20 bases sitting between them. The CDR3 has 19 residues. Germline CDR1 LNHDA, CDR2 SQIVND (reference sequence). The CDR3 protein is CASSIPFSSRGGGANVLTF. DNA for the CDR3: TGTGCCAGTAGTATACCTTTTTCTTCCAGGGGAGGTGGGGCCAACGTCCTGACTTTC.

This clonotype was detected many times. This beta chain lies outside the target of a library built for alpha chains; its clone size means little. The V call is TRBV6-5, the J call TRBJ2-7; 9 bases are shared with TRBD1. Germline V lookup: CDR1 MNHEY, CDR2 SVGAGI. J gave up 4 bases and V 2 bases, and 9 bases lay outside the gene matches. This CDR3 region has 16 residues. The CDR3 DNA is TGTGCCAGCAGTTACCGGGGACAGGGACGGGGATACGAGCAGTACTTC. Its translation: CASSYRGQGRGYEQYF.

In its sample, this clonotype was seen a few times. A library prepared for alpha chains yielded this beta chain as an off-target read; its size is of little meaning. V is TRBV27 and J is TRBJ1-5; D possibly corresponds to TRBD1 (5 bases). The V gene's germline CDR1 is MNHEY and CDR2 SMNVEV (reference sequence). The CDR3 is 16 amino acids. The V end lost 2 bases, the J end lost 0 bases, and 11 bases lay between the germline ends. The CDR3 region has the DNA TGTGCCAGCAGTTTAGGGGCAGCCCATAGCAATCAGCCCCAGCATTTT. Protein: CASSLGAAHSNQPQHF.

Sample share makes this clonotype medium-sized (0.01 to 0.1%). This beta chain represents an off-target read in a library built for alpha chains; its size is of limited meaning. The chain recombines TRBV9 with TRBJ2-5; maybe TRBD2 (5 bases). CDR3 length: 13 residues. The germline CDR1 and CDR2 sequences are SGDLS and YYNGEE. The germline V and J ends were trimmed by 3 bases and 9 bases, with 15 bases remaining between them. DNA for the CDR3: TGTGCCAGCAGCGAGCTCACCAACGGGGCCCAGTACTTC. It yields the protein CASSELTNGAQYF.